This T cell receptor (beta chain) came from a study of cytomegalovirus exposure and HLA in healthy donors. TCRdb keeps only in-frame clones here, not all; method: immunoSEQ multiplex PCR. The sample holds about 150,000 clones, about nine tenths seen once. Study-level points and caveats: Whilst most TCR sequences proved rare, a subset of public TCRs occurred across many donors.

V lost 4 bases to trimming and J lost 1 base; unmatched junction nucleotides: 9. Germline CDR1 reads ENHRY; CDR2 reads SYGVKD. CDR3 length equals 18 residues. On this clone: As yet, its antigen is unknown.

The sequence was obtained from a young man in good health and CMV-seronegative. The gene calls are TRBV10-3 and TRBJ2-6; the match to TRBD1 covers 8 bases. Sequencing used PBMCs. This CDR3 is CAISGTGGAGSGANVLTF. In DNA form, the CDR3 reads TGTGCCATCAGTGGAACAGGGGGTGCGGGATCTGGGGCCAACGTCCTGACTTTC.